Presented here are 6 T cell receptor beta chains from one specimen sequenced in a study of blood T cell repertoires in COVID-19. Assay used: immunoSEQ multiplex PCR; TCRdb lists only in-frame clones, some missing. The data contain approximately 50,000 clones, 70% to 85% of them singletons. Sequenced sample: peripheral blood. The receptors here all came from a human donor in a cohort sampled during active COVID-19.

The J gene is TRBJ2-1, the V gene TRBV5-1, with D unresolved. The V and J ends lost 4 bases and 6 bases respectively, with 8 bases between them. Germline CDR1 reads SGHRS; CDR2 reads YFSETQ. CDR3 size: 12 residues. The CDR3 region is CASSALGNEQFF. CDR3 nucleotide sequence: TGCGCCAGCAGCGCCCTAGGCAATGAGCAGTTCTTC. The variable domain in full, completed from reference TRBV5-1 and TRBJ2-1, reads KAGVTQTPRYLIKTRGQQVTLSCSPISGHRSVSWYQQTPGQGLQFLFEYFSETQRNKGNFPGRFSGRQFSNSRSEMNVSTLELGDSALYLCASSALGNEQFFGPGTRLTVL.

The chain uses TRBV5-1 and TRBJ2-7, with 8 bases identical to TRBD1. Germline CDR1 and CDR2: SGHRS and YFSETQ. V was clipped by 0 bases and J by 3 bases; unmatched bases: 2. CDR3 length: 14 amino acids. CDR3 nucleotide sequence: TGCGCCAGCAGCTTGGGGGGGACAGGCTACGAGCAGTACTTC. Its protein is CASSLGGTGYEQYF.

J is TRBJ2-5 and V is TRBV5-1, with D maybe TRBD1 (6 bases). Looked up from germline, CDR1 is SGHRS and CDR2 is YFSETQ. The ends were cut back, 0 bases at V and 2 bases at J, with 11 bases in the middle. The CDR3 runs to 15 residues. CDR3 protein: CASSLEPQGQETQYF. Written as DNA, the CDR3 is TGCGCCAGCAGCTTGGAGCCACAGGGTCAAGAGACCCAGTACTTC.

V usage is TRBV28 and J usage is TRBJ2-5; the match to TRBD2 covers 8 bases. CDR1 MDHEN and CDR2 SYDVKM come from the germline V gene. The junction had 8 bases not matched to a gene; V was cut back by 8 bases and J by 0 bases. The CDR3 is 15 residues long. The CDR3 region has the DNA TGTGCCAGCTCTCTACTAGCGGATTACCAAGAGACCCAGTACTTC. Protein: CASSLLADYQETQYF.

The count of this clone is one. The rearrangement uses TRBV4-1 and TRBJ2-3; 10 bases are a match to TRBD2. The CDR3 is 18 residues long. V lost 0 bases, J lost 3 bases, and 9 bases stayed unmatched. Germline CDR1 reads MGHRA; CDR2 reads YSYEKL. The CDR3 DNA follows: TGCGCCAGCAGCCAAGAAGAGGGACTAGCGAGAACTACAGATACGCAGTATTTT. Its protein product is CASSQEEGLARTTDTQYF.

CDR3 region: CASGRHQETQYF. CDR3 DNA sequence: TGTGCCAGCGGGAGACATCAAGAGACCCAGTACTTC. The chain joins TRBV2 to TRBJ2-5, with D possibly matching TRBD2 (5 bases). The V and J ends lost 8 bases and 2 bases respectively, with 9 bases between them. Germline loops: CDR1 SNHLY, CDR2 FYNNEI. The CDR3 covers 12 residues.